The 11 T cell receptor beta chains in this list originate from one sample, sequenced in a study of T cell responses to AZD1222 COVID-19 vaccine. Profiled with immunoSEQ multiplex PCR; TCRdb holds only in-frame clones, not every one. The repertoire holds 250,000 to 300,000 clones, approximately 94% seen once, with 0.5% to 0.65% in the top ten. The material was peripheral blood, obtained 28 days after the second AZD1222 dose. The receptors shown here come from an adult who received the AZD1222 COVID-19 vaccine.

The gene calls are TRBV20-1 and TRBJ1-2; no reliable D call. V dropped 3 bases and J dropped 8 bases, with 10 bases sitting between them. Germline V gives CDR1 DFQATT, CDR2 SNEGSKA (reference sequence). CDR3 size: 11 residues. Here the CDR3 reads CSASYPYGYTF. The CDR3 nucleotides read TGCAGTGCTAGTTACCCCTACGGCTACACCTTC.

CDR3: CASSGIRSNQPQHF. CDR3 nucleotide sequence: TGTGCCAGCAGTGGTATCCGTAGCAATCAGCCCCAGCATTTT. The chain uses TRBV2 and TRBJ1-5; D unresolved. Germline V lookup: CDR1 SNHLY, CDR2 FYNNEI. The CDR3 runs 14 residues. V lost 4 bases, J lost 0 bases, and 7 bases lay in between.

The V call is TRBV11-2, the J call TRBJ1-1; a weak D match, TRBD1 (6 bases). V lost 4 bases to trimming and J lost 1 base, with 13 bases between them. The CDR3 totals 15 residues. Germline V gives CDR1 SGHAT, CDR2 FQNNGV. The CDR3 DNA is TGTGCCAGCAGCTCGGCCGGGACACCGAACACTGAAGCTTTCTTT. Translation: CASSSAGTPNTEAFF.

CDR3 bases: TGTGCCACCTCCCGGGACAGGGTAGACGAGCAGTACTTC. Protein product: CATSRDRVDEQYF. The chain links TRBV18 to TRBJ2-7; 9 bases map to TRBD1. This CDR3 is built from 13 residues. CDR1 is KGHSH, CDR2 LQKENI, per germline. Trimming took 10 bases from V and 5 from J; bases not matched to a gene: 9.

The gene calls are TRBV9 and TRBJ1-1; D unresolved. Germline CDR1 reads SGDLS; CDR2 reads YYNGEE. The V gene lost 0 bases and the J gene lost 5 bases, with 17 bases spanning the gap. This CDR3 is 16 amino acids long. The CDR3 nucleotides read TGTGCCAGCAGCGTAGCTACGGAATTTGTGGGAACTGAAGCTTTCTTT. This translates into CASSVATEFVGTEAFF.

The rearrangement links TRBV10-3 to TRBJ2-7, with TRBD1 matching 7 bases. CDR3 length equals 15 residues. CDR1 and CDR2 (germline): ENHRY, SYGVKD. V gave up 3 bases and J gave up 2 bases; unmatched junction bases: 7. For the CDR3, the DNA is TGTGCCATCAGTGAAGCAACAGGGGTTACCTACGAGCAGTACTTC. This gives the protein CAISEATGVTYEQYF.

The V call is TRBV4-1, the J call TRBJ2-3; 9 bases match TRBD2. The CDR3 length is 18 residues. Germline V gene lookup returns CDR1 MGHRA and CDR2 YSYEKL. V shed 1 base, J shed 7 bases, and the junction held 15 bases outside the gene matches. CDR3 coding DNA: TGCGCCAGCAGCCAAGGGCCAGCGGGAGGCCCGAGGAGGAATACGCAGTATTTT. It is translated as CASSQGPAGGPRRNTQYF.

The rearrangement joins TRBV11-2 to TRBJ1-1; D ambiguous. CDR1 and CDR2 from the germline V gene are SGHAT and FQNNGV. V lost 3 bases and J 5 bases, leaving 4 bases between the germline ends. The CDR3 contains 11 residues. CDR3 sequence: CASSFRTEAFF. As DNA, the CDR3 is TGTGCCAGCAGCTTTAGGACTGAAGCTTTCTTT.

The chain uses TRBV18 and TRBJ2-7; the D gene is possibly TRBD2 (6 bases). The V end was cut by 2 bases, the J end by 2 bases, with 10 bases between. CDR1 is KGHSH, CDR2 LQKENI, per germline. This CDR3 has 14 amino acids. The CDR3 nucleotides read TGTGCCAGCTCACCAACGGGAGCTGCCTACGAGCAGTACTTC. The encoded protein is CASSPTGAAYEQYF.

The V call is TRBV2, the J call TRBJ1-6; the D gene is possibly TRBD1 (6 bases). The CDR3 consists of 12 residues. V was trimmed by 8 bases and J by 10 bases, leaving 12 bases between them. Germline CDR1 and CDR2: SNHLY and FYNNEI. The CDR3 DNA is TGTGCCAGCGGGGGCCAGGGATCACCCCTCCACTTT. Amino acid sequence: CASGGQGSPLHF. The full variable domain, completed using reference TRBV2 and TRBJ1-6, is EPEVTQTPSHQVTQMGQEVILRCVPISNHLYFYWYRQILGQKVEFLVSFYNNEISEKSEIFDDQFSVERPDGSNFTLKIRSTKLEDSAMYFCASGGQGSPLHFGNGTRLTVT.

The rearrangement uses TRBV6-2 or TRBV6-3 and TRBJ2-7; D is perhaps TRBD2 (6 bases). Germline loops: CDR1 MNHEY, CDR2 SVGEGT. CDR3 length: 15 amino acids. The germline V and J ends were trimmed by 1 base and 3 bases, with 13 bases remaining between them. CDR3: CASSYWRDLYYEQYF. The DNA for the CDR3 is TGTGCCAGCAGTTACTGGAGGGACCTTTACTACGAGCAGTACTTC.